This TCR beta chain was captured in a study of cytomegalovirus exposure and HLA in healthy donors. Regarding this clone: The antigen remains undetermined.

The CDR3 has 17 amino acids. CDR1 and CDR2 (germline): LGHNA, YNFKEQ. V gave up 0 bases and J gave up 6 bases; unmatched junction bases: 6. The study, taken as a whole, reports: Among the most significant clusters, several appeared linked to common viral pathogens in a later analysis. A few chains tied to CMV proved CMV antigen-specific in vitro.

Use of 60 Vbeta and 13 Jbeta primers characterized the PCR. The assay was immunoSEQ multiplex PCR, and TCRdb's table has in-frame clones only and misses some. This sample's clone table lists tens of thousands of clones. The TCR comes from a male donor in good health and CMV-seropositive. Material: PBMCs. The chain carries TRBV4-2 and TRBJ1-4, with 11 bases fitting TRBD1. CDR3 in amino acids: CASSQDGDRGSHEKLFF. For the CDR3, the DNA is TGTGCCAGCAGCCAAGATGGGGACAGGGGGAGTCATGAAAAACTGTTTTTT.